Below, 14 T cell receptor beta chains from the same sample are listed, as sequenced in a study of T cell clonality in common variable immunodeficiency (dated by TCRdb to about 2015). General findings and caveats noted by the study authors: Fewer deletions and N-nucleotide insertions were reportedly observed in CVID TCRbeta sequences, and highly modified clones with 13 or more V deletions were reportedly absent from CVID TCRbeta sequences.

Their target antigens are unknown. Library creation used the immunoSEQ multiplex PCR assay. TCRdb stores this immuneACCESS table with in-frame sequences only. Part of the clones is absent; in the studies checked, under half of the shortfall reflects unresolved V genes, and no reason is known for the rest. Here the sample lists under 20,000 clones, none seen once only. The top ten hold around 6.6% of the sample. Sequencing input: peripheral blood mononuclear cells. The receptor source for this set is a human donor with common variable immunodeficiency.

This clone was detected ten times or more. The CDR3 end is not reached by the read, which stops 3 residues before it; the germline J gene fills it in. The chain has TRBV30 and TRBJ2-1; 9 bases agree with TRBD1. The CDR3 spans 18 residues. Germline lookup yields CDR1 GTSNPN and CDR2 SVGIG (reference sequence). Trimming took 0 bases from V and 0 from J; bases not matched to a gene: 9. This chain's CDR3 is CAWSVGTGRTSSYNEQFF. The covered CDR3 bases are TGTGCCTGGAGTGTCGGGACAGGGAGGACTAGCTCCTACAATGAG. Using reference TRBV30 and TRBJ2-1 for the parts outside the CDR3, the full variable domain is SQTIHQWPATLVQPVGSPLSLECTVEGTSNPNLYWYRQAAGRGLQLLFYSVGIGQISSEVPQNLSASRPQDRQFILSSKKLLLSDSGFYLCAWSVGTGRTSSYNEQFFGPGTRLTVL.

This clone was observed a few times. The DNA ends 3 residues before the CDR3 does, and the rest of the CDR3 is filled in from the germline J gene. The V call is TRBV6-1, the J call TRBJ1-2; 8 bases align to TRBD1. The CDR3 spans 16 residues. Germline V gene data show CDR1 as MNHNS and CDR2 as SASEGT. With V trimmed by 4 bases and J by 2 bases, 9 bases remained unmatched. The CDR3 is CASSAPGQGKNYGYTF. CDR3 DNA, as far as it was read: TGTGCCAGCAGTGCCCCCGGACAGGGTAAAAACTATGGC.

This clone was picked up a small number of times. Partial CDR3 DNA: TGTGCCAGCAGACCTAGACAGGGGGCCTATAATTCACCC. This codes for CASRPRQGAYNSP. The whole CDR3 region reads CASRPRQGAYNSPLHF. V and J are TRBV2 and TRBJ1-6; 9 nucleotides agree with TRBD1. Sequencing ends 3 residues short of the CDR3 end; the germline J gene provides the rest. V lost 6 bases to trimming and J lost 2 bases; unmatched junction nucleotides: 5. This CDR3 is 16 amino acids long. Germline assignment: CDR1 SNHLY and CDR2 FYNNEI.

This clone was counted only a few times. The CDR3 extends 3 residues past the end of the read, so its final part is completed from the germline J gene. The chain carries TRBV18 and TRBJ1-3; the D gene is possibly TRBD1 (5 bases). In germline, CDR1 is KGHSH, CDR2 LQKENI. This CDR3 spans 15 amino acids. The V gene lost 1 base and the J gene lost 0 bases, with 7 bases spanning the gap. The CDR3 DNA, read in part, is TGTGCCAGCTCACCACTAGACAGCTCTGGAAACACC. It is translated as CASSPLDSSGNT. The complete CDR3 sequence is CASSPLDSSGNTIYF.

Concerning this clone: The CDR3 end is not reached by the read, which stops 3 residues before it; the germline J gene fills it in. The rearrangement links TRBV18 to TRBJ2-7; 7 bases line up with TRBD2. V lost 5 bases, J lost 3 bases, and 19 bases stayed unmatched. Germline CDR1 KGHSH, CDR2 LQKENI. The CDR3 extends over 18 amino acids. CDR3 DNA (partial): TGTGCCAGCTCATCCTCCTCCGGTGGACTAGGGACCCACTACGAG. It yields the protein CASSSSSGGLGTHYE. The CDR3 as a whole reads CASSSSSGGLGTHYEQYF.

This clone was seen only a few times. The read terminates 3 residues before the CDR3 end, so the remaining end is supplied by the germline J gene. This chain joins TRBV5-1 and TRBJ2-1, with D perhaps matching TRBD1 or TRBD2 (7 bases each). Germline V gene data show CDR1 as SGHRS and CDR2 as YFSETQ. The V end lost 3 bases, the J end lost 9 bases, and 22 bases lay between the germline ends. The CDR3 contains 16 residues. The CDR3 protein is CASSWEGRGRGLEQFF. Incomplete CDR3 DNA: TGCGCCAGCAGCTGGGAGGGCAGGGGGAGAGGCCTTGAG.

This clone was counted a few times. The CDR3 reads CASSLSYEQYF. The sequenced CDR3 bases are TGTGCCAGCAGCCTCTCCTACGAG. This sequence joins TRBV7-9 and TRBJ2-7; the D is unclear. The CDR3 end is not reached by the read, which stops 3 residues before it; the germline J gene fills it in. Per germline, CDR1 SEHNR and CDR2 FQNEAQ (reference sequence). V lost 5 bases and J lost 0, with 2 bases in between. The CDR3 consists of 11 residues. Drawing the rest from reference TRBV7-9 and TRBJ2-7, the complete variable domain is DTGVSQNPRHKITKRGQNVTFRCDPISEHNRLYWYRQTLGQGPEFLTYFQNEAQLEKSRLLSDRFSAERPKGSFSTLEIQRTEQGDSAMYLCASSLSYEQYFGPGTRLTVT.

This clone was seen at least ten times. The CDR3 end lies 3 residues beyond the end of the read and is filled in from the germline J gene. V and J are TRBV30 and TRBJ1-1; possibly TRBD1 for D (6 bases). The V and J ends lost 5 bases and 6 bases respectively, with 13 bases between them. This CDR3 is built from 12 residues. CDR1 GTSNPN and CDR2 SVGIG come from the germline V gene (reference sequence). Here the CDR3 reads CAWGGGGAEAFF. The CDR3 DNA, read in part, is TGTGCCTGGGGAGGGGGTGGCGCTGAA.

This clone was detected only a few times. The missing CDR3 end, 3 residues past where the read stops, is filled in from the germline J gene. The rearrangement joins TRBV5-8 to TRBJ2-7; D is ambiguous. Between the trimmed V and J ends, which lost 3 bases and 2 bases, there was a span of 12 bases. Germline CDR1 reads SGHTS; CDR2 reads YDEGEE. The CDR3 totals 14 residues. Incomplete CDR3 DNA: TGTGCCAGCAGCTACTCTCTCGGTACCTACGAG. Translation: CASSYSLGTYE. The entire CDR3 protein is CASSYSLGTYEQYF. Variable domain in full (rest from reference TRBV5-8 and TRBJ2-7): EAGVTQSPTHLIKTRGQQATLRCSPISGHTSVYWYQQALGLGLQFLLWYDEGEERNRGNFPPRFSGRQFPNYSSELNVNALELEDSALYLCASSYSLGTYEQYFGPGTRLTVT.

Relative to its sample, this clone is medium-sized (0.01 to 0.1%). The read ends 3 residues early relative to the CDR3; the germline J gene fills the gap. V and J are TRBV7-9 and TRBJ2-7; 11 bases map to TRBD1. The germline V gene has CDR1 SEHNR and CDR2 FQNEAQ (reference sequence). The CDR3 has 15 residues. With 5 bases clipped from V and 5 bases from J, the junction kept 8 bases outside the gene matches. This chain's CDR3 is CASSPRDRGSHEQYF. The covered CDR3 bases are TGTGCCAGCAGCCCCCGGGACAGGGGGTCCCACGAG.

CDR3 DNA, as far as it was read: TGTGCCAGCAGATCTAGCACAGATACG. Protein product: CASRSSTDT. The entire CDR3 is CASRSSTDTQYF. V usage is TRBV7-2 and J usage is TRBJ2-3, with D unclear. With the read ending 3 residues before the CDR3 end, the germline J gene is used to fill in that end. Between the trimmed V and J ends, which lost 6 bases and 0 bases, there was a span of 4 bases. The V gene's germline CDR1 is SGHTA and CDR2 FQGNSA. This CDR3 is 12 amino acids long.

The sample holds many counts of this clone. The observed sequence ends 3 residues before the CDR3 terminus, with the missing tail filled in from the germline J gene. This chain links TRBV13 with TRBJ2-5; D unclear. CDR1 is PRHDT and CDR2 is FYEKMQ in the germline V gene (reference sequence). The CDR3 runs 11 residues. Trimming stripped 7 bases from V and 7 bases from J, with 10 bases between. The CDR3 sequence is CASTTVGTQYF. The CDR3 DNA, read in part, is TGTGCCAGCACCACAGTGGGGACC.

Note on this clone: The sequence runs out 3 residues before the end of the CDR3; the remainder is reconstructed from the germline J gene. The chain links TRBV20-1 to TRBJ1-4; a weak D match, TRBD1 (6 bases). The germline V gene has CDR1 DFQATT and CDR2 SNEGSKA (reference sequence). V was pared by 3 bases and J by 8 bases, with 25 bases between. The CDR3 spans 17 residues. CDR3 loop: CSASAPPQGTNEEKLFF. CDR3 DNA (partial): TGCAGTGCTAGTGCCCCGCCACAGGGAACAAACGAGGAAAAA.

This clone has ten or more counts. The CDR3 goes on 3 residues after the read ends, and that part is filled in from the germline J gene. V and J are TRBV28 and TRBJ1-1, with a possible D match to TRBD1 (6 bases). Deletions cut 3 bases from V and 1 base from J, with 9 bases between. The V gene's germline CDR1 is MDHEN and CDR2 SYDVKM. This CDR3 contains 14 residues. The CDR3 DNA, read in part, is TGTGCCAGCAGTTTTTCGGACAGGAACACTGAA. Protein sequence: CASSFSDRNTE. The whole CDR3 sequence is CASSFSDRNTEAFF. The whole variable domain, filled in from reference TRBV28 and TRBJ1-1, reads DVKVTQSSRYLVKRTGEKVFLECVQDMDHENMFWYRQDPGLGLRLIYFSYDVKMKEKGDIPEGYSVSREKKERFSLILESASTNQTSMYLCASSFSDRNTEAFFGQGTRLTVV.